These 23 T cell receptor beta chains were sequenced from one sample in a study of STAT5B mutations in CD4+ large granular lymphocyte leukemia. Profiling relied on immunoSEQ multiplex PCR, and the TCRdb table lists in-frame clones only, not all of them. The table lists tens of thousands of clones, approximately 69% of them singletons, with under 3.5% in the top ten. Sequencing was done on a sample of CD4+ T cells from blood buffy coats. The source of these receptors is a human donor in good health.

The DNA of the CDR3 is TGTGCCAGCAGCTTATCCCCGGACAGTTATGGCTACACCTTC. Its translation: CASSLSPDSYGYTF. The chain has TRBV11-2 and TRBJ1-2; a possible D gene is TRBD1 (6 bases). CDR3 length: 14 residues. From germline, CDR1 is SGHAT and CDR2 FQNNGV. Trimming cost V 2 bases and J 5 bases, with 12 bases left between them.

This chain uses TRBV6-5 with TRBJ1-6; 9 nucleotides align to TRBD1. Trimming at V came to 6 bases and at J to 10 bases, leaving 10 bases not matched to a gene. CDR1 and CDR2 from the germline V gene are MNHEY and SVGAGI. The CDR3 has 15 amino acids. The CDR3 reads CASRAGTGRESPLHF. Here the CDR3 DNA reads TGTGCCAGCAGGGCCGGGACAGGGAGAGAATCACCCCTCCACTTT.

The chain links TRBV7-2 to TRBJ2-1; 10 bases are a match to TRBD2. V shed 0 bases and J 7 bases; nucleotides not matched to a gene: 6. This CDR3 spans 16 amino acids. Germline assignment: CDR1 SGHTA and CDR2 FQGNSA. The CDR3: CASSLAVSGGLNEQFF. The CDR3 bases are TGTGCCAGCAGCTTAGCAGTTAGCGGGGGGCTTAATGAGCAGTTCTTC. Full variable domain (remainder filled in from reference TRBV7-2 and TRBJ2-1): GAGVSQSPSNKVTEKGKDVELRCDPISGHTALYWYRQSLGQGLEFLIYFQGNSAPDKSGLPSDRFSAERTGGSVSTLTIQRTQQEDSAVYLCASSLAVSGGLNEQFFGPGTRLTVL.

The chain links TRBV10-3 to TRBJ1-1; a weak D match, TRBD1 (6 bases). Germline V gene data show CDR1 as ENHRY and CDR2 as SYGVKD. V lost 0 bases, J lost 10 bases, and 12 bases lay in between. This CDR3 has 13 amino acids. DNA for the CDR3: TGTGCCATCAGTGAGTCGGGGGGGGCAGCAGCTTTCTTT. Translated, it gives CAISESGGAAAFF.

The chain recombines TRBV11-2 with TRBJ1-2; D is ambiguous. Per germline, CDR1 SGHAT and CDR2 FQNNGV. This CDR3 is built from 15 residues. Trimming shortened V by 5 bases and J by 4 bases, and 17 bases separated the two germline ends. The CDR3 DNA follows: TGTGCCAGCAGCAGCCCGTTCCGGAGAGCCTATGGCTACACCTTC. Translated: CASSSPFRRAYGYTF.

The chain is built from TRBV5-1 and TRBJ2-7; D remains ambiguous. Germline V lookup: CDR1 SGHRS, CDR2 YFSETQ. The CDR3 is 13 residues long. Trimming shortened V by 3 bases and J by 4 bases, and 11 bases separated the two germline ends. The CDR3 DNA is TGCGCCAGCAGCTGGGGAACCGAATACGAGCAGTACTTC. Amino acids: CASSWGTEYEQYF.

The CDR3, as DNA: TGTGCCAGCAGCTCAAGGGGAAACTATGGCTACACCTTC. Translating gives CASSSRGNYGYTF. The chain uses TRBV5-4 and TRBJ1-2, with a tentative D call TRBD1 (5 bases). The CDR3 covers 13 residues. Germline CDR1 and CDR2: SGHNT and YYREEE (reference sequence). Trimming took 3 bases from V and 2 from J, leaving 8 bases between them.

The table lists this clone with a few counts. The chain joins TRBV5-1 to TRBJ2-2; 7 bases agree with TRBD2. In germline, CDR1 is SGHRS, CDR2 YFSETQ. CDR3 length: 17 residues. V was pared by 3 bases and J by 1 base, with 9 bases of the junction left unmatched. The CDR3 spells CASSYGGSGLNTGELFF. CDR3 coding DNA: TGCGCCAGCAGCTACGGGGGGTCCGGCCTGAACACCGGGGAGCTGTTTTTT.

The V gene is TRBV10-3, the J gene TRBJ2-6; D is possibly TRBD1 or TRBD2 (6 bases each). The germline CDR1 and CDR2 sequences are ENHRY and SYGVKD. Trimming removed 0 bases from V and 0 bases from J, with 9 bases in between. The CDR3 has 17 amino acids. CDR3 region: CAISESGGPSGANVLTF. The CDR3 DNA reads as TGTGCCATCAGTGAGTCGGGGGGCCCCTCTGGGGCCAACGTCCTGACTTTC.

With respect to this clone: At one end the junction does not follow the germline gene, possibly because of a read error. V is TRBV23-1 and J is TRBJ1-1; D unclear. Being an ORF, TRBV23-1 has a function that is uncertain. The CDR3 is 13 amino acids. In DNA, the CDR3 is TGCGCCAGCAGCCAATCCGAGAACACTGAAGCTTTCTTT. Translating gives CASSQSENTEAFF.

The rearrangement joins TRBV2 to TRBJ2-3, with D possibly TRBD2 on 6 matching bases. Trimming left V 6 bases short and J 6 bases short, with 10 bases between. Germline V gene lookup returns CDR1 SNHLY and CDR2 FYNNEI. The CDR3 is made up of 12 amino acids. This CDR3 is CASRILADTQYF. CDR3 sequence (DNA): TGTGCCAGCAGGATCCTAGCGGATACGCAGTATTTT.

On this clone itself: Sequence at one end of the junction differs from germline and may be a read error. The CDR3 nucleotides read TGTGCCAGTAGAATAGTATGGGGACAGGGGGCTCAAGATACGCAGTATTTT. Its translation: CASRIVWGQGAQDTQYF. V gene TRBV19 combines with J gene TRBJ2-3, with 12 positions matching TRBD1. This CDR3 has 17 amino acids. The germline CDR1 and CDR2 sequences are LNHDA and SQIVND (reference sequence).

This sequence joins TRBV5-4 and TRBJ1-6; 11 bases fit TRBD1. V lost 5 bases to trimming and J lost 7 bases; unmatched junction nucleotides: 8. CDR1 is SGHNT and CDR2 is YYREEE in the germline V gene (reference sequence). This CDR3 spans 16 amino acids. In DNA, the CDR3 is TGTGCCAGCAGTGGACAGGGGGCTTTGAGGAATTCACCCCTCCACTTT. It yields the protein CASSGQGALRNSPLHF.

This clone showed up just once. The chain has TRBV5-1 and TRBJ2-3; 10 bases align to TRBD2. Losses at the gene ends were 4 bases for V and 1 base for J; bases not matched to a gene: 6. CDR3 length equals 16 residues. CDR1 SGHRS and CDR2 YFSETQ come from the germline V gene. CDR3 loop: CASSPPSGGGTDTQYF. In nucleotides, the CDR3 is TGCGCCAGCAGCCCTCCTAGCGGGGGCGGCACAGATACGCAGTATTTT.

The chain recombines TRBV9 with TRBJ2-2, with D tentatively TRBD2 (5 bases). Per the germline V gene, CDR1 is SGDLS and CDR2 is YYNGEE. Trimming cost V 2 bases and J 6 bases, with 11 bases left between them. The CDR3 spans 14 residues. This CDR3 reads CASSVGGPAGELFF. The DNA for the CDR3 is TGTGCCAGCAGCGTGGGCGGGCCAGCCGGGGAGCTGTTTTTT.

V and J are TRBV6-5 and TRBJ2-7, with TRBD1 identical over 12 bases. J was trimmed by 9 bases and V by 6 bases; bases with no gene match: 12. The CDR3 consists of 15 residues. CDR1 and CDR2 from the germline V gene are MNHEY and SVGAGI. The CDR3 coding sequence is TGTGCCAGCAGAAACCCGGGACAGGGGGCTCAAGGGCAGTACTTC. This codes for CASRNPGQGAQGQYF.

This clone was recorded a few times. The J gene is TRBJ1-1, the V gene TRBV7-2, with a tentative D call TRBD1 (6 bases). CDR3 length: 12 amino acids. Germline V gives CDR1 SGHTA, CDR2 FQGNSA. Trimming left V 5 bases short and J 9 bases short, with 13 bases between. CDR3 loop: CASSQGQRQAFF. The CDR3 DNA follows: TGTGCCAGCAGCCAAGGACAGCGGCAAGCTTTCTTT.

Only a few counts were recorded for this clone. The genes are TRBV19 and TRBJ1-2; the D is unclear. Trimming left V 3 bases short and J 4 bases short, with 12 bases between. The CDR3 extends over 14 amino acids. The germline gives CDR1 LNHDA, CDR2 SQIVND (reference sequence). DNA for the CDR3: TGTGCCAGTAGTATTAGATACGGGTTCTATGGCTACACCTTC. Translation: CASSIRYGFYGYTF.

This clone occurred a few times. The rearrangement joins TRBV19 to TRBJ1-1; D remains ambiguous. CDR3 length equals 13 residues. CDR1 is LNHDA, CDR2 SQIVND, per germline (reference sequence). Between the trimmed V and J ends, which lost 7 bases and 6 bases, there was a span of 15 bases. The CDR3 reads CASTNELEAEAFF. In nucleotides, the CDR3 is TGTGCCAGTACCAATGAGCTAGAGGCTGAAGCTTTCTTT.

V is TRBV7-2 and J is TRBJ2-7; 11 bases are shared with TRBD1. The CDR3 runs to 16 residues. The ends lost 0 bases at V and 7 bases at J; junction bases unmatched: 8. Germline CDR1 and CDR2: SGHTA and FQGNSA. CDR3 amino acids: CASSLASGTGGGEQYF. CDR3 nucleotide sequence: TGTGCCAGCAGCTTAGCATCCGGGACAGGGGGTGGGGAGCAGTACTTC. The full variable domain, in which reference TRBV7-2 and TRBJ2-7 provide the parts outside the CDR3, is GAGVSQSPSNKVTEKGKDVELRCDPISGHTALYWYRQSLGQGLEFLIYFQGNSAPDKSGLPSDRFSAERTGGSVSTLTIQRTQQEDSAVYLCASSLASGTGGGEQYFGPGTRLTVT.

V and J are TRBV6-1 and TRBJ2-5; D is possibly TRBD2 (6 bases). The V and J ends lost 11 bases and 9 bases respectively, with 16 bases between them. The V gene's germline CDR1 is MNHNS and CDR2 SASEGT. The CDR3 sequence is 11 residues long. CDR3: CAGGATGSQYF. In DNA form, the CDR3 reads TGTGCCGGCGGGGCAACTGGGTCCCAGTACTTC.

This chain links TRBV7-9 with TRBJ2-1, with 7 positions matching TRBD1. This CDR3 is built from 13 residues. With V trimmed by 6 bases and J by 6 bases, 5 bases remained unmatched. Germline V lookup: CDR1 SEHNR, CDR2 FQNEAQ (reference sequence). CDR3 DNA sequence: TGTGCCAGCAGGCCGACAGGGTCCAATGAGCAGTTCTTC. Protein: CASRPTGSNEQFF. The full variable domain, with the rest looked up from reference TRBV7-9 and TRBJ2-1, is DTGVSQNPRHKITKRGQNVTFRCDPISEHNRLYWYRQTLGQGPEFLTYFQNEAQLEKSRLLSDRFSAERPKGSFSTLEIQRTEQGDSAMYLCASRPTGSNEQFFGPGTRLTVL.

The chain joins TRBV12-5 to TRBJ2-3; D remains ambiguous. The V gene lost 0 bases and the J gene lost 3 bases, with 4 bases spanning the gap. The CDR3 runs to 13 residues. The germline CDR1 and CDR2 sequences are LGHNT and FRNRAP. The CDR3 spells CASGLVGTDTQYF. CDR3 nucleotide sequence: TGTGCTAGTGGTTTGGTAGGGACAGATACGCAGTATTTT.